The 29 T cell receptor beta chains given below trace back to one sample, sequenced in a study of blood T cell repertoires in COVID-19. The repertoire was sequenced with immunoSEQ multiplex PCR; TCRdb's copy has only in-frame clones and lacks some. Of some 62,000 clones in the sample, about 82% were seen once. The sample comprised PBMCs or T cells enriched from blood (not recorded which). Every receptor here comes from a middle-aged woman with acute COVID-19.

This clone was found a few times. This chain connects TRBV5-1 to TRBJ2-2, with TRBD2 identical over 8 bases. The CDR3 has 17 amino acids. V trimming: 1 base; J trimming: 7 bases; junction bases outside the gene matches: 12. Germline V gene sequence: CDR1 SGHRS, CDR2 YFSETQ. The CDR3: CASSLLAGSLKGGELFF. As DNA, the CDR3 is TGCGCCAGCAGCTTGTTAGCGGGATCGCTTAAGGGCGGGGAGCTGTTTTTT.

The chain carries TRBV7-3 and TRBJ1-1, with a possible D match to TRBD1 (5 bases). V lost 5 bases, J lost 4 bases, and 11 bases lay in between. The CDR3 loop spans 13 amino acids. CDR1 and CDR2 (germline): SGHTA, FQGTGA. The CDR3 DNA follows: TGTGCCAGCAGCATACAGGTTTCCACTGAAGCTTTCTTT. Translated: CASSIQVSTEAFF.

The V gene is TRBV12-3 or TRBV12-4, the J gene TRBJ2-7; 7 nucleotides agree with TRBD1. With 6 bases clipped from V and 3 bases from J, the junction kept 5 bases outside the gene matches. The CDR3 length is 13 residues. The CDR3 loop is CASSTGVGYEQYF. The CDR3 DNA is TGTGCCAGCAGCACAGGGGTGGGCTACGAGCAGTACTTC.

A remark on this clone: Given a much more abundant clone one base away, this may be a read error. V gene TRBV27 combines with J gene TRBJ2-1, with 14 bases identical to TRBD2. From germline, CDR1 is MNHEY and CDR2 SMNVEV (reference sequence). With 5 bases clipped from V and 7 bases from J, the junction kept 4 bases outside the gene matches. The CDR3 is 15 amino acids. The CDR3 DNA reads as TGTGCCAGCAGTGCCGGGACTAGCGGGAGTAATGAGCAGTTCTTC. This codes for CASSAGTSGSNEQFF.

This chain links TRBV7-9 with TRBJ1-6, with D unresolved. The germline CDR1 and CDR2 sequences are SEHNR and FQNEAQ (reference sequence). The CDR3 runs 16 residues. V was cut by 5 bases and J by 0 bases, with 11 bases left in between. CDR3: CASSLTTSSYNSPLHF. The CDR3 DNA follows: TGTGCCAGCAGCCTTACCACGAGCTCCTATAATTCACCCCTCCACTTT.

The J gene is TRBJ2-5, the V gene TRBV24-1; D gene uncertain. The V gene's germline CDR1 is KGHDR and CDR2 SFDVKD. This CDR3 region has 15 residues. V was pared by 4 bases and J by 1 base, with 12 bases between. In DNA, the CDR3 is TGTGCCACCAGTGACCCCAGTGAAGTCCAAGAGACCCAGTACTTC. As protein: CATSDPSEVQETQYF.

As for this clone: Sequence at one end of the junction differs from germline and may be a read error. The rearrangement uses TRBV7-7 and TRBJ2-7; TRBD1 agrees at 12 bases. The CDR3 length is 16 residues. The V gene's germline CDR1 is SSHAT and CDR2 FNYEAQ (reference sequence). CDR3 amino acids: CASSPPRGTGGDEQYF. The DNA for the CDR3 is TGTGCTAGCAGCCCCCCCCGAGGGACAGGGGGCGACGAGCAGTACTTC.

The rearrangement uses TRBV5-1 and TRBJ1-5; a weak D match, TRBD1 (5 bases). Germline V lookup: CDR1 SGHRS, CDR2 YFSETQ. The CDR3 has 15 residues. V was shortened by 2 bases and J by 0 bases, with 9 bases between the two germline ends. The CDR3 bases are TGCGCCAGCAGCTTTACGGGGGATAGCAATCAGCCCCAGCATTTT. Translation: CASSFTGDSNQPQHF.

The chain couples TRBV23-1 to TRBJ2-7, with 9 nucleotides matching TRBD1. TRBV23-1 is marked as an open reading frame, function uncertain. CDR3 length: 12 amino acids. The ends lost 7 bases at V and 5 bases at J; junction bases unmatched: 3. As DNA, the CDR3 is TGCGCCAGCACCGGACAGGGGAACGAGCAGTACGTC. Encoded protein: CASTGQGNEQYV.

The chain recombines TRBV28 with TRBJ2-7, with D possibly being TRBD1 (6 bases). Per germline, CDR1 MDHEN and CDR2 SYDVKM. This CDR3 is 12 amino acids long. This CDR3 is CAGSLAGDEQYV. CDR3 bases: TGTGCCGGCAGTTTAGCAGGGGATGAGCAGTACGTC.

The chain joins TRBV19 to TRBJ1-3, with D perhaps TRBD1 (6 bases). The CDR3 has 16 amino acids. V lost 5 bases and J 0 bases, leaving 14 bases between the germline ends. CDR1 and CDR2 (germline): LNHDA, SQIVND (reference sequence). CDR3 nucleotide sequence: TGTGCCAGTAGTGCCCGACAGGCCATCTCTGGAAACACCATATATTTT. It is translated as CASSARQAISGNTIYF.

The V and J genes are TRBV6-5 and TRBJ2-1; no clear D gene. V lost 7 bases, J lost 9 bases, and 13 bases lay in between. This CDR3 is 12 amino acids long. Germline V CDR1 and CDR2: MNHEY, SVGAGI. CDR3 sequence reads: CASNLGAIEQFF. DNA for the CDR3: TGTGCCAGCAATTTAGGAGCTATTGAGCAGTTCTTC.

The genes are TRBV9 and TRBJ2-1, with D tentatively TRBD1 (6 bases). Trimming left V 2 bases short and J 9 bases short, with 15 bases between. The CDR3 runs to 14 residues. Germline assignment: CDR1 SGDLS and CDR2 YYNGEE. In nucleotides, the CDR3 is TGTGCCAGCAGCGTTGGGCCAGGGGATGGTGAGCAGTTCTTC. It is translated as CASSVGPGDGEQFF.

This clone has just one count. The V gene is TRBV3-1 (or the pseudogene TRBV3-2), the J gene TRBJ2-3; TRBD2 matches 11 bases. V gave up 2 bases and J gave up 9 bases; unmatched junction bases: 10. The CDR3 runs 16 residues. Germline loops: CDR1 LGHDT, CDR2 YNNKEL (reference sequence). The CDR3 here is CASSQPEGVAGGTQYF. CDR3 in DNA: TGTGCCAGCAGCCAACCCGAAGGAGTAGCGGGGGGGACGCAGTATTTT.

This clone has only a few counts. This chain joins TRBV10-3 and TRBJ1-1, with 10 bases lining up with TRBD1. V lost 8 bases and J lost 5; bases outside the gene matches: 5. In germline, CDR1 is ENHRY, CDR2 SYGVKD. CDR3 length equals 13 residues. For the CDR3, the DNA is TGTGCCATCCTTCGACAGGGGGCTACTGAAGCTTTCTTT. Amino acids: CAILRQGATEAFF.

CDR3 amino acids: CASSPTGTTLLGEQYV. The CDR3 DNA follows: TGTGCCAGTAGTCCTACCGGGACTACTTTACTAGGGGAGCAGTACGTC. The V and J genes are TRBV19 and TRBJ2-7, with 7 bases identical to TRBD2. The CDR3 loop spans 16 amino acids. Germline V gene sequence: CDR1 LNHDA, CDR2 SQIVND (reference sequence). Germline trimming cut 5 bases from V and 7 bases from J; bases unmatched to any gene: 17.

This chain connects TRBV29-1 to TRBJ2-2; 10 bases match TRBD1. Trimming took 6 bases from V and 5 from J; bases not matched to a gene: 3. Germline V gene lookup returns CDR1 SQVTM and CDR2 ANQGSEA. This CDR3 has 13 residues. The CDR3 protein is CSVDRGTTGELFF. The CDR3 DNA sequence: TGCAGCGTGGACAGGGGGACTACCGGGGAGCTGTTTTTT.

V usage is TRBV21-1 and J usage is TRBJ2-7; the table's D call TRBD1 went unverified against the DNA. TRBV21-1 is reported as a pseudogene. CDR3 length: 16 residues. CDR3 residues: CASSKDEGTGTYEQYF. As DNA, the CDR3 is TGTGCCAGCAGCAAAGATGAAGGGACAGGGACCTACGAGCAGTACTTC.

This clone turned up a few times. J is TRBJ1-2 and V is TRBV14; D remains ambiguous. This CDR3 has 13 amino acids. Germline CDR1 is SGHDN and CDR2 is FVKESK. Trimming stripped 4 bases from V and 4 bases from J, with 10 bases between. CDR3 DNA: TGTGCCAGCAGCCCCCGATCTACCTATGGCTACACCTTC. This sequence encodes CASSPRSTYGYTF.

The rearrangement links TRBV6-5 to TRBJ1-3, with 8 bases identical to TRBD1. The germline V gene has CDR1 MNHEY and CDR2 SVGAGI. J gave up 0 bases and V 6 bases, and 4 bases lay outside the gene matches. The CDR3 is made up of 15 amino acids. CDR3 DNA sequence: TGTGCCAGCAGGGGACAGGTATTCTCTGGAAACACCATATATTTT. Translating gives CASRGQVFSGNTIYF.

This chain joins TRBV5-1 and TRBJ2-7; 9 bases are a match to TRBD1. Germline V gives CDR1 SGHRS, CDR2 YFSETQ. The CDR3 runs 15 residues. The junction had 6 bases not matched to a gene; V was cut back by 0 bases and J by 5 bases. Here the CDR3 DNA reads TGCGCCAGCAGCTTGGCCGGGACAGGGTCCGACGAGCAGTACTTC. Translated, it gives CASSLAGTGSDEQYF.

This clone was counted once. V is TRBV5-6 and J is TRBJ1-3; D is ambiguous. This CDR3 comprises 13 residues. CDR1 is SGHDT, CDR2 YYEEEE, per germline. The germline V and J ends were trimmed by 4 bases and 7 bases, with 12 bases remaining between them. Here the CDR3 DNA reads TGTGCCAGCAGCCCCGTCGAGGGTAACACCATATATTTT. Its protein product is CASSPVEGNTIYF.

The chain uses TRBV10-3 and TRBJ2-5; 12 bases align to TRBD2. The CDR3 covers 16 residues. V lost 5 bases, J lost 0 bases, and 4 bases stayed unmatched. CDR1 and CDR2 from the germline V gene are ENHRY and SYGVKD. The DNA for the CDR3 is TGTGCCATCAGTCCCGGACTAGCGGGATACCAAGAGACCCAGTACTTC. This translates into CAISPGLAGYQETQYF.

The chain joins TRBV23-1 to TRBJ2-6, with D perhaps matching TRBD1 (5 bases). TRBV23-1 counts as an open reading frame of uncertain function. Trimming stripped 8 bases from V and 4 bases from J, with 12 bases between. The length of the CDR3 is 14 residues. The DNA of the CDR3 is TGCGCCAGCGCGACAGCTACCGGGGCCAACGTCCTGACTTTC. Protein: CASATATGANVLTF.

The chain recombines TRBV28 with TRBJ1-4; 7 bases are a match to TRBD1. After removal of 9 bases from V and 6 bases from J, the junction contained 7 bases not matched to a gene. The CDR3 runs to 13 residues. Germline lookup yields CDR1 MDHEN and CDR2 SYDVKM. CDR3 DNA: TGTGCCAGTTCGGACAGGCTGGATGAAAAACTGTTTTTT. The encoded protein is CASSDRLDEKLFF. The full variable domain, its missing parts supplied by reference TRBV28 and TRBJ1-4, is DVKVTQSSRYLVKRTGEKVFLECVQDMDHENMFWYRQDPGLGLRLIYFSYDVKMKEKGDIPEGYSVSREKKERFSLILESASTNQTSMYLCASSDRLDEKLFFGSGTQLSVL.

J is TRBJ2-7 and V is TRBV3-1 (or the pseudogene TRBV3-2); D is possibly TRBD2 (5 bases). This CDR3 is 17 amino acids long. V was shortened by 0 bases and J by 3 bases, with 18 bases between the two germline ends. The germline CDR1 and CDR2 sequences are LGHDT and YNNKEL (reference sequence). The CDR3 region is CASSQEPPPAEIYEQYF. CDR3 nucleotides: TGTGCCAGCAGCCAAGAACCCCCCCCAGCGGAGATCTACGAGCAGTACTTC.

The chain couples TRBV11-2 to TRBJ2-6, with D uncertain. Trimming took off 5 bases at V and 0 bases at J, with 20 bases between the two ends. CDR1 and CDR2 (germline): SGHAT, FQNNGV. The CDR3 length is 19 residues. The CDR3 DNA sequence: TGTGCCAGCAGCGCCTTGTTCATAAGAGAGAGCTCTGGGGCCAACGTCCTGACTTTC. Its translation is CASSALFIRESSGANVLTF.

This clone was recorded once. The same CDR3 can be traced to other DNA sequences in this sample. The chain couples TRBV19 to TRBJ1-1; the D is unclear. The CDR3 is made up of 14 amino acids. Germline V CDR1 and CDR2: LNHDA, SQIVND (reference sequence). Deletions cut 1 base from V and 2 bases from J, with 8 bases between. CDR3 residues: CASSIGGSNTEAFF. CDR3 nucleotide sequence: TGTGCCAGTAGTATAGGAGGATCTAACACTGAAGCTTTCTTT. Full variable domain (remainder filled in from reference TRBV19 and TRBJ1-1): DGGITQSPKYLFRKEGQNVTLSCEQNLNHDAMYWYRQDPGQGLRLIYYSQIVNDFQKGDIAEGYSVSREKKESFPLTVTSAQKNPTAFYLCASSIGGSNTEAFFGQGTRLTVV.

V gene TRBV6-5 combines with J gene TRBJ2-1, with 7 bases matching TRBD1. CDR3 length: 16 amino acids. The ends lost 2 bases at V and 5 bases at J; junction bases unmatched: 9. The germline gives CDR1 MNHEY, CDR2 SVGAGI. The CDR3 loop reads CASSYLRQGWDNEQFF. In DNA, the CDR3 is TGTGCCAGCAGTTACCTGCGACAGGGTTGGGACAATGAGCAGTTCTTC.